This TCR beta chain comes out of a study of T cell responses to AZD1222 COVID-19 vaccine. Per the germline V gene, CDR1 is SEHNR and CDR2 is FQNEAQ (reference sequence). CDR3 size: 16 residues. V lost 5 bases and J lost 4; bases outside the gene matches: 7. Assay used: immunoSEQ multiplex PCR; TCRdb lists only in-frame clones, some missing. Of approximately 120,000 clones in the sample, 80% to 90% were seen once. This chain links TRBV7-9 with TRBJ2-2; 10 positions match TRBD1. The receptor comes from an adult in good health. The sample in question was peripheral blood, obtained on day 0 of AZD1222 vaccination. The CDR3 DNA reads TGTGCCAGCAGCACTCGGGACAGGGGAAGCACCGGGGAGCTGTTTTTT. Translating it yields CASSTRDRGSTGELFF.